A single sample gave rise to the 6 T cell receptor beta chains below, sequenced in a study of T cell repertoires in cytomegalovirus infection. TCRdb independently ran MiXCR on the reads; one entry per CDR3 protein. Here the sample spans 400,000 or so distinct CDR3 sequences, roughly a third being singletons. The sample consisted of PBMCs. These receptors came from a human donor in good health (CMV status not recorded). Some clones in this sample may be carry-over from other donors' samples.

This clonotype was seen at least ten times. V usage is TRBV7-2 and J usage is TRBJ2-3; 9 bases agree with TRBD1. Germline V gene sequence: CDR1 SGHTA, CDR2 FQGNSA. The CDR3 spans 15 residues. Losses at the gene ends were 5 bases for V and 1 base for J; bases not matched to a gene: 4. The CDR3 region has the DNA TGTGCCAGCAGCGCGCGGACAGGGGGCACAGATACGCAGTATTTT. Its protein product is CASSARTGGTDTQYF.

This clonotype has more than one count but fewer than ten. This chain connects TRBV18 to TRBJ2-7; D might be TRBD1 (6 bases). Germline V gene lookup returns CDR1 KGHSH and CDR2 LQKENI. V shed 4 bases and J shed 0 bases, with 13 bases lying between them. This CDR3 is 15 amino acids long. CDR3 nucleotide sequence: TGTGCCAGCTCACGTCTTGGGACAAGCTCCTACGAGCAGTACTTC. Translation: CASSRLGTSSYEQYF.

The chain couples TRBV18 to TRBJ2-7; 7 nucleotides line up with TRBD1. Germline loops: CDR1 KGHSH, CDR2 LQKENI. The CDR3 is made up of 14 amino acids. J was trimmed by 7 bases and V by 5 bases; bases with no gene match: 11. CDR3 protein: CASSSKTGTVEQYF. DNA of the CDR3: TGTGCCAGCTCATCAAAAACCGGGACAGTTGAGCAGTACTTC.

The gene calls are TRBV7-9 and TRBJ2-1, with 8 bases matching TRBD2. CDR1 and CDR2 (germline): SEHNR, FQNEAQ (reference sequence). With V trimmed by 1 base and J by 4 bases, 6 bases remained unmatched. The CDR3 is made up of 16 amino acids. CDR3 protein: CASSLDGSGAYNEQFF. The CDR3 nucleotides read TGTGCCAGCAGCTTAGACGGTAGCGGGGCATACAATGAGCAGTTCTTC. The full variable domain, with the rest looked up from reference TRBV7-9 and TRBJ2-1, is DTGVSQNPRHKITKRGQNVTFRCDPISEHNRLYWYRQTLGQGPEFLTYFQNEAQLEKSRLLSDRFSAERPKGSFSTLEIQRTEQGDSAMYLCASSLDGSGAYNEQFFGPGTRLTVL.

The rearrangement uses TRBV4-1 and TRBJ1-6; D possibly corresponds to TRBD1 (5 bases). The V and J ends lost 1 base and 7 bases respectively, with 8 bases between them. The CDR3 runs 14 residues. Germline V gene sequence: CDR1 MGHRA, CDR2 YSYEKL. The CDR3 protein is CASSQGWDNSPLHF. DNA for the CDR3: TGCGCCAGCAGCCAAGGATGGGACAATTCACCCCTCCACTTT.

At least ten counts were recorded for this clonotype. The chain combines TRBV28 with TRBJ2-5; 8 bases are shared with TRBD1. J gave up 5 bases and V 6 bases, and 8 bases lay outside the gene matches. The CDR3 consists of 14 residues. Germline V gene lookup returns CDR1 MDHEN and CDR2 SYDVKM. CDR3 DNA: TGTGCCAGCAGCCAGACAGGGGACATGGAGACCCAGTACTTC. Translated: CASSQTGDMETQYF.